The T cell receptor beta chain described here comes from a study of blood T cell repertoires in COVID-19. Looking at the study overall: T cells, B-cell-depleted T cells, or PBMCs supplied cDNA or gDNA.

The CDR3 covers 15 residues. Germline values: CDR1 SGHNT, CDR2 YYREEE (reference sequence). The V and J ends lost 3 bases and 1 base, in that order; junction bases with no gene match: 6. Authors' processing steps: Estimates of nucleated cell counts were drawn from the amplification of reference gene primers. Repertoires were generated with immunoSEQ multiplex PCR, while TCRdb's copy carries only in-frame clones and drops some. V, J and clone size derive from that table, while D and trimming were established from the DNA sequence. Here the sample spans approximately 53,000 clones, more than 90% being singletons.

The receptor was derived from a woman older than 75 with acute or convalescent COVID-19. The sample consisted of peripheral blood. This chain uses TRBV5-4 with TRBJ1-2, with 7 positions matching TRBD1. The CDR3 DNA is TGTGCCAGCAGCTATGACAGGGTTGGTAACTATGGCTACACCTTC. Residues: CASSYDRVGNYGYTF.